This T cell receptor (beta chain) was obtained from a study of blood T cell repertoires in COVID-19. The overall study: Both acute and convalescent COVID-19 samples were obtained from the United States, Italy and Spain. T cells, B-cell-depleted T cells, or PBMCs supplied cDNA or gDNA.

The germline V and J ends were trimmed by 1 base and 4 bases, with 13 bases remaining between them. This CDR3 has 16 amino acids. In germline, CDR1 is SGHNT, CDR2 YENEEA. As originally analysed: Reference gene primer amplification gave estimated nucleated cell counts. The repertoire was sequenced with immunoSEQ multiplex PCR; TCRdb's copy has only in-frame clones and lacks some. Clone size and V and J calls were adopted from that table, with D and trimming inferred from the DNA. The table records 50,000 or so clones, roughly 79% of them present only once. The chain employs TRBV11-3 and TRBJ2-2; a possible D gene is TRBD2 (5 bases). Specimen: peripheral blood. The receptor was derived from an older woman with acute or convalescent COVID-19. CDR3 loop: CASSLGTGGATGELFF. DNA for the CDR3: TGTGCCAGCAGCTTAGGGACTGGAGGCGCCACCGGGGAGCTGTTTTTT.